This is a list of T cell receptor beta chains from one sample in a study of blood T cell repertoires in COVID-19. Sequencing used immunoSEQ multiplex PCR; TCRdb keeps in-frame clones, though not all of them. The sample lists 52,000 or so clones; 65% to 85% were seen once. Sequenced: peripheral blood. The receptors derive from a man in his 70s with active COVID-19. Both conserved end residues are part of each CDR3. D genes are given only for firm matches. Expanded clones are given a class, and other clones once, few, many or no size at all.

d_gene	j_gene	v_gene	abundance	len	CDR3aa	CDR3nt
.	TRBJ2-3	TRBV12-3/TRBV12-4	.	13	CASSLRRTDTQYF	TGTGCCAGCAGTTTGAGGAGAACAGATACGCAGTATTTT
.	TRBJ2-6	TRBV7-8	.	18	CASSLLAGPLSGANVLTF	TGTGCCAGCAGCTTGTTGGCGGGCCCCCTCTCTGGGGCCAACGTCCTGACTTTC
.	TRBJ1-5	TRBV6-6	.	14	CASRGHGSGQPQHF	TGTGCCAGCAGGGGACACGGGTCTGGTCAGCCCCAGCATTTT
TRBD2	TRBJ2-1	TRBV18	.	15	CASSSGTSEYNEQFF	TGTGCCAGCTCCTCCGGGACTAGCGAATACAATGAGCAGTTCTTC
.	TRBJ1-4	TRBV27	few	15	CASSTRGATNEKLFF	TGTGCCAGCAGCACCAGAGGAGCAACTAATGAAAAACTGTTTTTT
TRBD1	TRBJ1-2	TRBV6-5	.	14	CASSMGQSAYGYTF	TGTGCCAGCAGCATGGGACAGAGCGCCTATGGCTACACCTTC
.	TRBJ2-3	TRBV7-2	.	15	CASSFGGGPGDTQYF	TGTGCCAGCAGCTTTGGCGGGGGCCCTGGGGATACGCAGTATTTT
TRBD2	TRBJ2-5	TRBV18	.	16	CASSQGIGLAEETQYF	TGTGCCAGCTCCCAGGGTATCGGACTAGCAGAAGAGACCCAGTACTTC
.	TRBJ1-1	TRBV5-1	.	12	CASSLQGAEAFF	TGCGCCAGCAGCCTGCAGGGTGCTGAAGCTTTCTTT
TRBD1	TRBJ1-2	TRBV19	.	15	CASSGQGPRGDGYTF	TGTGCCAGTAGTGGACAGGGCCCCCGCGGAGATGGCTACACCTTC
.	TRBJ2-3	TRBV15	.	12	CATSRLTDTQYF	TGTGCCACCAGCAGACTGACAGATACGCAGTATTTT
.	TRBJ2-2	TRBV10-3	.	14	CAIRVSGDTGELFF	TGTGCCATCAGGGTTAGCGGAGACACCGGGGAGCTGTTTTTT
.	TRBJ1-2	TRBV5-1	once	13	CASRDTANYGYTF	TGCGCCAGCAGAGACACAGCTAACTATGGCTACACCTTC
.	TRBJ2-1	TRBV18	.	16	CASEPGLSNIYNEQFF	TGTGCCAGCGAACCGGGACTTTCGAATATCTACAATGAGCAGTTCTTC
.	TRBJ2-7	TRBV30	.	14	CAWNPPMRQYEQYF	TGTGCCTGGAACCCCCCTATGCGGCAGTACGAGCAGTACTTC
TRBD1	TRBJ2-3	TRBV11-3	.	15	CASSPGQGSTDTQYF	TGTGCCAGCAGCCCCGGACAGGGGTCCACAGATACGCAGTATTTT
TRBD2	TRBJ2-7	TRBV15	.	18	CATSGILGTSGPSYEQYF	TGTGCCACCAGCGGCATATTGGGGACTAGCGGGCCTTCCTACGAGCAGTACTTC
TRBD2	TRBJ2-2	TRBV9	.	16	CASSNTGTSGTGELFF	TGTGCCAGCAGTAATACCGGGACTAGCGGGACCGGGGAGCTGTTTTTT
TRBD1	TRBJ1-2	TRBV6-5	.	13	CAIGQGAWYGYTF	TGTGCCATTGGACAGGGGGCTTGGTATGGCTACACCTTC
.	TRBJ2-1	TRBV10-2	.	14	CASSESYSLNEQFF	TGCGCCAGCAGTGAGTCGTACAGTTTAAATGAGCAGTTCTTC
TRBD1	TRBJ1-5	TRBV28	.	14	CASSLWTGNQPQHF	TGTGCCAGCAGTTTATGGACAGGGAATCAGCCCCAGCATTTT
TRBD1	TRBJ1-1	TRBV2	.	15	CASSRQGGLNTEAFF	TGTGCCAGCAGTCGACAGGGGGGCTTGAACACTGAAGCTTTCTTT
.	TRBJ1-2	TRBV30	.	14	CAWSKTAGNYGYTF	TGTGCCTGGAGTAAGACAGCCGGGAACTATGGCTACACCTTC
.	TRBJ2-3	TRBV6-6	.	14	CASSSTHKTDTQYF	TGTGCCAGCAGTAGCACTCATAAAACAGATACGCAGTATTTT
.	TRBJ1-4	TRBV5-6	.	15	CASSFRTATNEKLFF	TGTGCCAGCAGCTTCCGGACAGCTACTAATGAAAAACTGTTTTTT
.	TRBJ2-1	TRBV2	.	15	CATTPGLARYNEQFF	TGTGCCACAACCCCTGGGCTAGCGAGATACAATGAGCAGTTCTTC
TRBD1	TRBJ1-6	TRBV27	.	14	CASSPGTGDSPLHF	TGTGCCAGCAGTCCGGGGACAGGGGATTCACCCCTCCACTTT
TRBD2	TRBJ2-7	TRBV7-2	.	15	CASSAGLAASYEQYF	TGTGCCAGCAGCGCGGGACTAGCGGCCTCCTACGAGCAGTACTTC
.	TRBJ2-1	TRBV1	few	16	CTSSHPGSPSYNEQFF	TGCACCAGCAGCCACCCGGGTTCCCCTTCCTACAATGAGCAGTTCTTC
.	TRBJ2-1	TRBV19	.	13	CASSLLSGNEQFF	TGTGCCAGTAGTCTCCTTAGTGGCAATGAGCAGTTCTTC
.	TRBJ1-1	TRBV18	once	14	CASSLTGMNTEAFF	TGTGCCAGCTCACTCACAGGGATGAACACTGAAGCTTTCTTT
.	TRBJ2-5	TRBV5-8	.	16	CASSPALRGYQETQYF	TGTGCCAGCAGCCCCGCCCTCCGGGGATACCAAGAGACCCAGTACTTC
.	TRBJ1-6	TRBV19	few	19	CASSTQRQPASSYNSPLHF	TGTGCCAGTAGTACTCAGAGACAGCCTGCAAGCTCCTATAATTCACCCCTCCACTTT
.	TRBJ1-5	TRBV5-5	.	15	CASSPGGGTDQPQHF	TGTGCCAGCAGCCCCGGGGGAGGGACCGATCAGCCCCAGCATTTT
TRBD1	TRBJ1-2	TRBV4-1	.	15	CASSQDRQGFGGYTF	TGCGCCAGCAGCCAAGATAGACAGGGTTTCGGTGGCTACACCTTC
TRBD2	TRBJ2-5	TRBV7-2	.	17	CASSLGVGGGPQETQYF	TGTGCCAGCAGCTTAGGAGTTGGGGGAGGGCCCCAAGAGACCCAGTACTTC
.	TRBJ2-1	TRBV20-1	.	10	CSLLGHEQFF	TGCAGTCTTCTGGGGCATGAGCAGTTCTTC
.	TRBJ2-7	TRBV28	.	13	CASSSGQSYEQYF	TGTGCCAGCAGTTCCGGACAATCCTACGAGCAGTACTTC
.	TRBJ1-1	TRBV20-1	.	12	CSASGGGTEAFF	TGCAGTGCTAGTGGGGGGGGCACTGAAGCTTTCTTT
.	TRBJ2-5	TRBV21-1	once	17	CASSTSGGLAEQETQYF	TGTGCCAGCAGCACGAGCGGCGGACTAGCCGAGCAAGAGACCCAGTACTTC
.	TRBJ1-3	TRBV6-2/TRBV6-3	.	14	CASSSTGSGNTIYF	TGTGCCAGCAGCTCGACAGGCTCTGGAAACACCATATATTTT
TRBD2	TRBJ2-3	TRBV5-6	.	15	CASSLGAGGTDTQYF	TGTGCCAGCAGCTTGGGGGCGGGAGGCACAGATACGCAGTATTTT
.	TRBJ2-2	TRBV28	.	15	CASNSPTDTTGELFF	TGTGCCAGCAATTCTCCGACAGATACCACCGGGGAGCTGTTTTTT
.	TRBJ1-4	TRBV6-6	once	14	CASRKGVEGEKLFF	TGTGCCAGCAGAAAGGGGGTCGAGGGTGAAAAACTGTTTTTT
TRBD2	TRBJ2-1	TRBV4-2	few	17	CASSQDRTSGRTGRQFF	TGTGCCAGCAGCCAAGACCGGACTAGCGGGAGAACGGGGAGGCAGTTCTTC
.	TRBJ2-2	TRBV2	.	15	CASSEAPGNTGELFF	TGTGCCAGCAGTGAAGCGCCCGGTAACACCGGGGAGCTGTTTTTT
.	TRBJ2-6	TRBV5-1	.	15	CASSLSVSGANVLTF	TGCGCCAGCAGCTTAAGCGTCTCTGGGGCCAACGTCCTGACTTTC
.	TRBJ2-1	TRBV7-2	.	15	CASSPWTGAHNEQFF	TGTGCCAGCAGCCCCTGGACGGGAGCCCACAATGAGCAGTTCTTC
.	TRBJ2-7	TRBV6-1	.	14	CASSEVPSGDEQYF	TGTGCCAGCAGTGAAGTCCCCTCGGGAGACGAGCAGTACTTC
.	TRBJ1-2	TRBV3-1/TRBV3-2	.	14	CASSQAMGRDGYTF	TGTGCCAGCAGCCAAGCTATGGGGCGAGATGGCTACACCTTC
.	TRBJ2-2	TRBV9	.	14	CASSLTGSTGELFF	TGTGCCAGCAGCTTGACAGGTTCCACCGGGGAGCTGTTTTTT
.	TRBJ2-7	TRBV28	.	13	CASRTGTTYEQYF	TGTGCCAGCAGAACGGGGACAACCTACGAGCAGTACTTC
.	TRBJ2-3	TRBV5-6	once	14	CASSFRDNTDTQYF	TGTGCCAGCAGCTTCCGGGACAACACAGATACGCAGTATTTT